This T cell receptor beta chain originates from a study of identifying expanded T cells in peripheral blood (dated by TCRdb to the late 2010s). For context, the study as a whole: Four technical replicates, made by sequencing separate aliquots from the same pool of genomic DNA, were compared pairwise. Study-wide conclusions, independent of this receptor: It was expected by the authors that biological variance in healthy repertoires might increase further over much longer intervals, such as months to years. The binomial model flagged approximately 1.2 differentially abundant clones between technical replicates, compared with roughly 17 over about 2 weeks and roughly 19 over around four weeks. In all healthy donors, the variance in clone template counts between samples taken two weeks apart rose significantly as total template count increased. Across all healthy-donor time intervals, the beta-binomial model significantly lowered both the number of clones called differentially abundant and the false-positive rate.

During the collection period, no immune events, such as infections, were documented for the healthy donors. Time-dependent variance in a beta-binomial model of T-cell clone differential abundance was calibrated using healthy-donor blood repertoires as a training cohort. The training cohort was composed of roughly 10 healthy donors, 3 female and 7 male. The donors were between roughly 25 and 64 years old, with an average age of roughly 40 years. Whole blood was collected from each healthy donor at three time points spaced approximately 2 weeks apart and obtained from a commercial supplier. For immunosequencing, genomic DNA was extracted from unsorted whole blood. CDR1 and CDR2 (SSHAT, FNYEAQ) derive from the germline V gene (reference sequence). CDR3 length: 14 amino acids, cysteine to phenylalanine. The entry retains the CDR3 DNA only, 42 bases that are in frame from base 1. V is shortened by 8 bases, J by 1 base, and the region joining them spans 14 bases.

As to this clone: The target of this receptor is not known. Nothing much larger sits one base from this clone, and base qualities are not available.

TCRbeta CDR3 regions were profiled by bias-controlled multiplex PCR amplification of genomic DNA with the immunoSEQ Assay. For the original study's pipeline: To quantify the absolute abundance of each unique TCRbeta CDR3 region, the sequences were collapsed and filtered. Two models were used to test differential abundance: a binomial model (Fisher-equivalent) and a beta-binomial model that adds time-dependent variance fitted from healthy donors. Clones with fewer than 5 combined templates were removed, and differential abundance was called for clones with a Benjamini-Hochberg FDR below 0.01. In the beta-binomial model, variance was expressed as a function of the total template count across the two samples, in the form v = (b*log(k)+a)^2. As stored in TCRdb, this immuneACCESS dataset retains in-frame rearrangements with V and J assigned. A fraction of the clones does not appear; measured against another copy, unresolved V genes explain less than half of the discrepancy, and the remainder lacks a known reason. V and J calls and clone size come straight from that table; D and trimming were deduced from the DNA. Counted in this sample were around 100,000 clones; over 70% of them appeared once. Approximately 5.7% of the sample belongs to the ten largest clones.

This receptor chain uses TRBV7-7 and TRBJ2-5; a confident D gene designation cannot be given. This clonotype was sampled from a person aged 18 to 70 in good health. What was sequenced was blood. Here is the DNA: TGTGCCAGCGGTTCTGGGCTGAGCCAAGAGACCCAGTACTTC. This yields the protein CASGSGLSQETQYF.